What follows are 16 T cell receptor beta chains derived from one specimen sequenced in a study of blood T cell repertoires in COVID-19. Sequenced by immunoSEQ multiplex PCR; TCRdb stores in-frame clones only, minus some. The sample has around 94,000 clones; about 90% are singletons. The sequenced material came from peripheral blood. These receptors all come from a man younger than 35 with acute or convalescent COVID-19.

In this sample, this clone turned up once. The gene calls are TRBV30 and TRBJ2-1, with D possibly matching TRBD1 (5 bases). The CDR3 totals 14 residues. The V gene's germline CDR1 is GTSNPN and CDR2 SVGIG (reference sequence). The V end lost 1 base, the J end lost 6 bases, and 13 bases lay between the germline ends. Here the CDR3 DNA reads TGTGCCTGGAGTGACAGGTCTTTTTCCAATGAGCAGTTCTTC. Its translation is CAWSDRSFSNEQFF.

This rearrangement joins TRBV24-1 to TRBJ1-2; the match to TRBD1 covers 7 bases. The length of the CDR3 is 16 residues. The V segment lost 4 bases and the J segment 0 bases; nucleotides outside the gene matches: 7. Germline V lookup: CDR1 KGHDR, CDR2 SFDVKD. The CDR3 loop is CATSESGQPANYGYTF. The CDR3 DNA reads TGTGCCACCAGTGAATCGGGACAGCCTGCTAACTATGGCTACACCTTC.

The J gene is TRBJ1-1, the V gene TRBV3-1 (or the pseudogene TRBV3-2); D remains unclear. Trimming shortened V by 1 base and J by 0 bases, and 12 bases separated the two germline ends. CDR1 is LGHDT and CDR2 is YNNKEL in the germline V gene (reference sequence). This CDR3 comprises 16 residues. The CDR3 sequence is CASSQVPGSMNTEAFF. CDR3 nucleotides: TGTGCCAGCAGCCAAGTGCCAGGCAGCATGAACACTGAAGCTTTCTTT.

The CDR3 loop is CASRLDRSSYNSPLHF. The DNA for the CDR3 is TGTGCAAGTCGCTTAGACCGGAGCTCCTATAATTCACCCCTCCACTTT. The V and J genes are TRBV12-2 and TRBJ1-6. TRBV12-2 is marked as a pseudogene. CDR3 length: 16 amino acids.

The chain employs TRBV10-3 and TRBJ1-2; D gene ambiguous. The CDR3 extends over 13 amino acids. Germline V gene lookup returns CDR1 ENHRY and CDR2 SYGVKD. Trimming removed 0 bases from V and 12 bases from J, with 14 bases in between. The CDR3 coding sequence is TGTGCCATCAGTGAGTCGAGCTTTCCACGAGACACCTTC. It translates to CAISESSFPRDTF.

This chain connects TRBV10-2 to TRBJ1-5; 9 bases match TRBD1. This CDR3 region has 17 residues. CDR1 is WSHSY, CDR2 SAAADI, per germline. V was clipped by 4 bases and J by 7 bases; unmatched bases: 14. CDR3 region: CASSGSSGTGTGQPQHF. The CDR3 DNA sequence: TGCGCCAGCAGTGGTTCGTCCGGGACAGGGACTGGGCAGCCCCAGCATTTT.

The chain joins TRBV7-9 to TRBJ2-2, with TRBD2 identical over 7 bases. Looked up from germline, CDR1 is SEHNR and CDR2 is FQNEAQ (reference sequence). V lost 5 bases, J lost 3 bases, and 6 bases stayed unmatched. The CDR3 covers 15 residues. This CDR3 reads CASSPLGGDTGELFF. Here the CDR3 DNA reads TGTGCCAGCAGCCCCTTGGGGGGGGACACCGGGGAGCTGTTTTTT. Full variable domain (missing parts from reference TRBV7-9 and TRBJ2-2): DTGVSQNPRHKITKRGQNVTFRCDPISEHNRLYWYRQTLGQGPEFLTYFQNEAQLEKSRLLSDRFSAERPKGSFSTLEIQRTEQGDSAMYLCASSPLGGDTGELFFGEGSRLTVL.

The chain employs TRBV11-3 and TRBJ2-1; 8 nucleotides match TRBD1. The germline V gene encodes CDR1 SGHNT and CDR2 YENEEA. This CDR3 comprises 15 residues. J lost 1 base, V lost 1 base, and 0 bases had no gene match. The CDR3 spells CASSLGTGSYNEQFF. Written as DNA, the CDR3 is TGTGCCAGCAGCTTAGGGACAGGGTCCTACAATGAGCAGTTCTTC.

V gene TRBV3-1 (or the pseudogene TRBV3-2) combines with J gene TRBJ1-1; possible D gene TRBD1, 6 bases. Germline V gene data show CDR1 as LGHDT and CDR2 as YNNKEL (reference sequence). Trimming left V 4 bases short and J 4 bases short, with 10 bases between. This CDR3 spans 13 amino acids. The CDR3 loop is CASSLTGFTEAFF. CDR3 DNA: TGTGCCAGCAGCCTTACAGGGTTCACTGAAGCTTTCTTT.

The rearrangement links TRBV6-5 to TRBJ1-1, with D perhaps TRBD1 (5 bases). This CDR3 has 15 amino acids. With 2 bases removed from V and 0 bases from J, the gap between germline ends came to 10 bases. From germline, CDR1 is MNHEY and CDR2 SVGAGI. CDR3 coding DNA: TGTGCCAGCAGTTACGGAGGGACCGTGAACACTGAAGCTTTCTTT. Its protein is CASSYGGTVNTEAFF.

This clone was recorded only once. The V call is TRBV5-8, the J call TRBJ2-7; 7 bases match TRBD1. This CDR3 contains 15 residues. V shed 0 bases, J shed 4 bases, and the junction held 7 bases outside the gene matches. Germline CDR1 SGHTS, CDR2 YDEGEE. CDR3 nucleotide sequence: TGTGCCAGCAGCTTGGATCCCGGGACAGCTTACGAGCAGTACTTC. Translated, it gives CASSLDPGTAYEQYF.

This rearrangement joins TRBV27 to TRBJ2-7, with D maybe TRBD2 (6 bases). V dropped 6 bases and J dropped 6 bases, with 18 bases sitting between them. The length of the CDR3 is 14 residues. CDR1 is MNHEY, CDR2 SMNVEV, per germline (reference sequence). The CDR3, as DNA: TGTGCCAGCAGACTGACTAGTTTTCCCTCCGAGCAGTACTTC. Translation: CASRLTSFPSEQYF.

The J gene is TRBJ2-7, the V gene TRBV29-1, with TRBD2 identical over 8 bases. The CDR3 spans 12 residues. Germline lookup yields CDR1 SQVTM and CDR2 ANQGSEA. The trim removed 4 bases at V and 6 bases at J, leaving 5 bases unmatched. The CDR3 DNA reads TGCAGCGTTGGATCGGGGGGGATCGAGCAGTACTTC. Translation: CSVGSGGIEQYF.

CDR3 amino acids: CASSPPRGGGNEQFF. CDR3 DNA sequence: TGTGCCAGCAGCCCCCCCCGGGGCGGGGGGAATGAGCAGTTCTTC. The J gene is TRBJ2-1, the V gene TRBV2; TRBD2 agrees at 8 bases. With V trimmed by 6 bases and J by 7 bases, 11 bases remained unmatched. This CDR3 is 15 amino acids long. Germline V gene sequence: CDR1 SNHLY, CDR2 FYNNEI.

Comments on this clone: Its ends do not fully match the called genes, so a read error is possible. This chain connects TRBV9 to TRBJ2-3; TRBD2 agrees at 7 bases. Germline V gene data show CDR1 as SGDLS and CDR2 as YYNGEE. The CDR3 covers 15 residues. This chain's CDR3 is CASRRDGGSIDTQYF. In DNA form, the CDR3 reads TGTGCCAGCAGGCGAGATGGCGGGAGCATAGATACGCAGTATTTT.

Here the CDR3 reads CASSSKKTPTMNTEAFF. For the CDR3, the DNA is TGTGCCAGTAGTAGTAAGAAGACACCGACGATGAACACTGAAGCTTTCTTT. The rearrangement joins TRBV19 to TRBJ1-1; D call uncertain. The CDR3 totals 17 residues. Looked up from germline, CDR1 is LNHDA and CDR2 is SQIVND (reference sequence). Trimming took off 4 bases at V and 0 bases at J, with 18 bases between the two ends.